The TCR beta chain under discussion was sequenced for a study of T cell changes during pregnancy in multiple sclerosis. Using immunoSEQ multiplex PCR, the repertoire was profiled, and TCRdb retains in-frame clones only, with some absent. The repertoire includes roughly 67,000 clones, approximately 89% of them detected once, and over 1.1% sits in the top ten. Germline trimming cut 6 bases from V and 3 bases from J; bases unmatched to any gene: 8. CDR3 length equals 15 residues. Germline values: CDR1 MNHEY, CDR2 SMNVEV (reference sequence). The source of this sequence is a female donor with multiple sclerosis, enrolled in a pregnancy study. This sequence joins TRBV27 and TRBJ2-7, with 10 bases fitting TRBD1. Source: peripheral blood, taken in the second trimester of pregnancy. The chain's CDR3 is CASSQGTGAFYEQYF. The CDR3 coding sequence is TGTGCCAGCAGCCAAGGGACAGGGGCCTTCTACGAGCAGTACTTC.